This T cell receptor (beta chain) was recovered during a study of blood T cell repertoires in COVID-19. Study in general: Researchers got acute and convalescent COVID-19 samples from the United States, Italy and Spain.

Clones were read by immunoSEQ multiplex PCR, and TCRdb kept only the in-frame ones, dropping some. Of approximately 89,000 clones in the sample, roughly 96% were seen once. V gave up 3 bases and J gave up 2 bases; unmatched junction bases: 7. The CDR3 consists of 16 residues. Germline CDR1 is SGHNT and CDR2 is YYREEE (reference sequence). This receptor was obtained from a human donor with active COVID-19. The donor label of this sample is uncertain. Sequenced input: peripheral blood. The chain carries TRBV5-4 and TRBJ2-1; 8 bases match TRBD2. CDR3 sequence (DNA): TGTGCCAGCAGCTCGATGGGACTAGTAACCTACAATGAGCAGTTCTTC. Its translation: CASSSMGLVTYNEQFF.